The present TCR beta chain was sequenced within a study of human T cells and chemical hapten exposure (TCRdb year 2021). About the investigation overall: Libraries were pooled for sequencing, and per-sample TCR yields varied mainly because of small differences in library volumes within the pool. The study tracked peripheral blood TCR repertoire changes in vivo during primary and secondary sensitization to the hapten diphenylcyclopropenone (DPC) in alopecia patients. Each blood RNA sample was used to sequence both TCR alpha and TCR beta chains.

Based on the germline V gene, the CDR1 and CDR2 sequences are MNHEY and SVGEGT. V sheds 6 bases and J sheds 0 bases, leaving 8 bases between their ends. The CDR3 sequence holds 14 residues, the cysteine and phenylalanine included. Only the CDR3 DNA stays, 42 bases, in frame from base 1. The research as a whole found: DPC sensitization did not change the number of TCRs with a frequency above 1 in 1000, and there was no evidence of changes in global repertoire structure. Repeated subsampling changed both the strength of the expansion versus patch-test correlation and the threshold at which the correlation became significant.

As for this clonotype: The antigen it recognizes is unknown. Base qualities are not at hand, and no much larger clone is one base apart.

The library came from 5' RACE. Sequencing was performed on an Illumina MiSeq. During library preparation, unique molecular identifiers were attached to individual cDNA molecules so that TCRs could be counted in a quantitative, reproducible way. Concerning the study's data processing: A median of approximately 100,000 TCRs per sample was observed, with a range of roughly 20,000 to 750,000. V, J and CDR3 annotation of the TCR reads was performed with the Decombinator software suite. For the PS versus PT1 abundance plots, all samples were subsampled to the same number of TCRs (28,000). Expanded TCRs were defined as absent before sensitization and observed at least eight times at the 2-week time point. Using fastp at Q25 and MiXCR, TCRdb reprocessed the public reads and kept productive beta chains. Entries are consolidated by CDR3 protein sequence, retaining the most common genes and DNA. These V and J calls derive from TCRdb rather than the authors' analysis. This sample holds tens of thousands of distinct CDR3 sequences; roughly 15% were observed only once. The ten largest make up nearly 7% of the sample.

Total RNA was extracted from unfractionated whole blood that had been collected in Tempus Blood RNA tubes. Four or five healthy volunteers were used as TCR sequencing controls and were bled at day 0, 2 weeks and 6 weeks. The chain is assembled from TRBV6-2 or TRBV6-3 and TRBJ2-2, with the D gene not confidently named. The receptor's source is a female donor in good health. The CDR3 protein is CASRAGTNTGELFF. Here is the DNA: TGTGCCAGCAGGGCTGGGACGAACACCGGGGAGCTGTTTTTT.